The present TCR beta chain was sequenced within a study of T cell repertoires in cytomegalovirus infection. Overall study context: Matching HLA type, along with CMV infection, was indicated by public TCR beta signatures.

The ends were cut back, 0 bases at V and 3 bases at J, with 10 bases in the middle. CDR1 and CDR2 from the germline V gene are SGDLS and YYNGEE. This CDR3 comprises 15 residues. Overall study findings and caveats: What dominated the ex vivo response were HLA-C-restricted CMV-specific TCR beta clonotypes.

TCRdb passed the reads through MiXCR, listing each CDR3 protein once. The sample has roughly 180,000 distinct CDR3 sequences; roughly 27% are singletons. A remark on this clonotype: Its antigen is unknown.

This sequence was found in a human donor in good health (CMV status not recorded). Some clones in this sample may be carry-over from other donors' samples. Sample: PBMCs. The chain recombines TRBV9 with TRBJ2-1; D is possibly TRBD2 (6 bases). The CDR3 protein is CASSVVPGSYNEQFF. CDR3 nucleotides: TGTGCCAGCAGCGTAGTCCCCGGGAGCTACAATGAGCAGTTCTTC.